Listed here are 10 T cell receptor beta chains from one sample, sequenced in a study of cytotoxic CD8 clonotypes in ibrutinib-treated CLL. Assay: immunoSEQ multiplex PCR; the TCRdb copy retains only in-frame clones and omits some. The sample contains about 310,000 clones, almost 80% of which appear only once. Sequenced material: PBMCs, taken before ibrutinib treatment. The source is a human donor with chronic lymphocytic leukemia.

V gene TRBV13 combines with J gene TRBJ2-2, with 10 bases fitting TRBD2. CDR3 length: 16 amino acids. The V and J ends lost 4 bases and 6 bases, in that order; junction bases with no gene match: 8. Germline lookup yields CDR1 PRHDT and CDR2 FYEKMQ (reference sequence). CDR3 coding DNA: TGTGCCAGCAGCTCGATGGGACTAGCGTTGGCCGGGGAGCTGTTTTTT. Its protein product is CASSSMGLALAGELFF.

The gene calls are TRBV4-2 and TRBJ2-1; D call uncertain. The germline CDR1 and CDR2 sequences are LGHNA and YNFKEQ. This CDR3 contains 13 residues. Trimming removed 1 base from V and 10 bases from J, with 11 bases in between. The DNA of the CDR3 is TGTGCCAGCAGCCAAGTTGCGGCCCAGGAGCAGTTCTTC. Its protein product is CASSQVAAQEQFF.

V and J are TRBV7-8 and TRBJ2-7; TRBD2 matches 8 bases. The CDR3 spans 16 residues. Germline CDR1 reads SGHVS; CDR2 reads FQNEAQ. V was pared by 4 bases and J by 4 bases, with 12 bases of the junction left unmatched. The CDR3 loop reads CASSSEASGSKYEQYF. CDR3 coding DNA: TGTGCCAGCAGCTCAGAGGCGAGCGGGAGTAAGTACGAGCAGTACTTC. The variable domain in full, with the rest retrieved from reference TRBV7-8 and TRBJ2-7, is GAGVSQSPRYKVAKRGQDVALRCDPISGHVSLFWYQQALGQGPEFLTYFQNEAQLDKSGLPSDRFFAERPEGSVSTLKIQRTQQEDSAVYLCASSSEASGSKYEQYFGPGTRLTVT.

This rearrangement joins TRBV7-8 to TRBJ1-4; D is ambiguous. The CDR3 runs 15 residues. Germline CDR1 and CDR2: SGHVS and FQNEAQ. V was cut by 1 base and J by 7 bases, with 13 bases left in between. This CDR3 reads CASSLDGTRGEKLFF. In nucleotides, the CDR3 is TGTGCCAGCAGCTTAGACGGTACGAGAGGTGAAAAACTGTTTTTT.

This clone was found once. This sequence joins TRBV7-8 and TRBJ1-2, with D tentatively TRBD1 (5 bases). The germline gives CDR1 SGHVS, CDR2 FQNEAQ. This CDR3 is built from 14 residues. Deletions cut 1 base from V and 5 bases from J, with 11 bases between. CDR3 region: CASSLDVRTYGYTF. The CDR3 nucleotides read TGTGCCAGCAGCTTAGACGTCAGGACATATGGCTACACCTTC.

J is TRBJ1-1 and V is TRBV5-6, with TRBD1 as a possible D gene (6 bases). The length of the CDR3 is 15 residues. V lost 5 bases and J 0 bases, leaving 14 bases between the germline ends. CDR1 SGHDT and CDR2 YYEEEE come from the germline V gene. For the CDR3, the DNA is TGTGCCAGCAGATCTCCAGGGGTCCTGAACACTGAAGCTTTCTTT. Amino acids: CASRSPGVLNTEAFF.

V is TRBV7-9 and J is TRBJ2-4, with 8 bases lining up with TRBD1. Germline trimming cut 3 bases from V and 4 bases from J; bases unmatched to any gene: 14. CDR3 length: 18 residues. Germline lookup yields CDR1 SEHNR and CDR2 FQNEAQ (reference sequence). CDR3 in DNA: TGTGCCAGCAGCTTCCCACAGGCAGGGGGCAAACTTAAAAACATTCAGTACTTC. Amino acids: CASSFPQAGGKLKNIQYF.

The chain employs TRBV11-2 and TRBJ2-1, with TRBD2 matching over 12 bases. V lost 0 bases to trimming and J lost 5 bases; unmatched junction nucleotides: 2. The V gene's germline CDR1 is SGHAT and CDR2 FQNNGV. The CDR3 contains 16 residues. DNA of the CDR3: TGTGCCAGCAGCTTAGACCCTAGCGGGAGGGACAATGAGCAGTTCTTC. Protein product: CASSLDPSGRDNEQFF.

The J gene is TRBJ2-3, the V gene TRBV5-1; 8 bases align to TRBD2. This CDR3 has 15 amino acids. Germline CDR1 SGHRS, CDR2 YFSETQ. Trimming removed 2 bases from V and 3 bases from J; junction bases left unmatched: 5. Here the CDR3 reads CASSFKLAATDTQYF. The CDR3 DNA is TGCGCCAGCAGCTTCAAACTAGCGGCAACAGATACGCAGTATTTT.

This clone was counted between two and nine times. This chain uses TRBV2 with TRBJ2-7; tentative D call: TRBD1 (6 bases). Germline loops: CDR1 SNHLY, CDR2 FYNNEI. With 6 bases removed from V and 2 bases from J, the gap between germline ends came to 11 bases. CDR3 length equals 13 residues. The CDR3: CASRRGKAYEQYF. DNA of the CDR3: TGTGCCAGCAGAAGGGGGAAGGCCTACGAGCAGTACTTC. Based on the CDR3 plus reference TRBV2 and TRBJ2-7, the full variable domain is EPEVTQTPSHQVTQMGQEVILRCVPISNHLYFYWYRQILGQKVEFLVSFYNNEISEKSEIFDDQFSVERPDGSNFTLKIRSTKLEDSAMYFCASRRGKAYEQYFGPGTRLTVT.